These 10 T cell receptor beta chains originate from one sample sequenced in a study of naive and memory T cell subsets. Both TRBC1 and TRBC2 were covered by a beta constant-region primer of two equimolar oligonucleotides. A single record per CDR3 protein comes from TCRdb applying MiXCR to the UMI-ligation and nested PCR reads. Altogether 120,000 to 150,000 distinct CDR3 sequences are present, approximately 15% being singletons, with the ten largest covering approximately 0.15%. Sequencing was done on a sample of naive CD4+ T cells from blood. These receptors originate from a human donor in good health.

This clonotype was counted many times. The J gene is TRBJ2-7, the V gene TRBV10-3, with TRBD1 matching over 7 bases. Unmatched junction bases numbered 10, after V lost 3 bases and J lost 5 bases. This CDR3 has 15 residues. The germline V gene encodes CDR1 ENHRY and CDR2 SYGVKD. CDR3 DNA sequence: TGTGCCATCAGTGATCTTATCAGAACAGGGGACGAGCAGTACTTC. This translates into CAISDLIRTGDEQYF.

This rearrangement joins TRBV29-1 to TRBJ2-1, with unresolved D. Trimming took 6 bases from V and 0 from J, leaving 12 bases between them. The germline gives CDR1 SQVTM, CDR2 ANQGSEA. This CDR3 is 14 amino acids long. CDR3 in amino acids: CSVKFLSSYNEQFF. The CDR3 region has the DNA TGCAGCGTCAAATTCCTGAGCTCCTACAATGAGCAGTTCTTC.

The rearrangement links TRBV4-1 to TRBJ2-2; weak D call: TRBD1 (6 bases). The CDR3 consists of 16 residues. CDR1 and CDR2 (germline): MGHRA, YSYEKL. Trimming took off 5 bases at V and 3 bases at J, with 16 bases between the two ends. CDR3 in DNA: TGCGCCAGCAGCGCAAGAGGAGCAGGGGACACCGGGGAGCTGTTTTTT. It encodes CASSARGAGDTGELFF.

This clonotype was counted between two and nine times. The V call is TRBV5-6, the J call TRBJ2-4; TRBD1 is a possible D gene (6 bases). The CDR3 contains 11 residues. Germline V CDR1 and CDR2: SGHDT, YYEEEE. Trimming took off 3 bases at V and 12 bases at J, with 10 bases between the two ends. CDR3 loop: CASSSRTDQYF. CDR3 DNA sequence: TGTGCCAGCAGCTCTCGGACAGATCAGTACTTC.

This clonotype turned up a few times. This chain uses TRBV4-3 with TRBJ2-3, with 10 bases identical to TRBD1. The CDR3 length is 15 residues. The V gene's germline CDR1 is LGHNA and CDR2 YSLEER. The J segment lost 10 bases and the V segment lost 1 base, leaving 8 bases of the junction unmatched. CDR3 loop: CASSQAVGQGDAQYF. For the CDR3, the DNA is TGCGCCAGCAGCCAAGCCGTCGGACAGGGGGACGCGCAGTATTTT.

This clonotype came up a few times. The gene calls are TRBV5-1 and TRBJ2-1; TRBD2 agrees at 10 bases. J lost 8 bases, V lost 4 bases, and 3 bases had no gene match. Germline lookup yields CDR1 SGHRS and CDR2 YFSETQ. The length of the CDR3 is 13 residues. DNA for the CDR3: TGCGCCAGCAGCACCGGGACTAGCGATGAGCAGTTCTTC. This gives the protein CASSTGTSDEQFF.

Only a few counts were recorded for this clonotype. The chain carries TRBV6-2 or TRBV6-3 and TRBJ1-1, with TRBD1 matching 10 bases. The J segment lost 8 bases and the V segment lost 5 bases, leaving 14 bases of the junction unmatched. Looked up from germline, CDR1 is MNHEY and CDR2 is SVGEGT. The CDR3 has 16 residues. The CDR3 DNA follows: TGTGCCAGCAGTGCACTCACGACAGGGGGCAGGACCGAAGCTTTCTTT. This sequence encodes CASSALTTGGRTEAFF.

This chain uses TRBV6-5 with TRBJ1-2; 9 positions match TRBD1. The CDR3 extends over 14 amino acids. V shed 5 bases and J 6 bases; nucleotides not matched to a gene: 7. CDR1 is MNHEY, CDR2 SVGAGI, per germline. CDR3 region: CASSPNTGGHGYTF. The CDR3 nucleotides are TGTGCCAGCAGTCCGAACACAGGGGGCCATGGCTACACCTTC.

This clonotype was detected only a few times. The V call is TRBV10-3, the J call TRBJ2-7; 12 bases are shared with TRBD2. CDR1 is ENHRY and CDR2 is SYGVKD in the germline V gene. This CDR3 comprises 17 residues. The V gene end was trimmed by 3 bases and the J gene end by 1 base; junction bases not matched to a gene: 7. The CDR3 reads CAISEGLAGGPSYEQYF. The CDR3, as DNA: TGTGCCATCAGTGAAGGGCTAGCGGGAGGGCCGTCCTACGAGCAGTACTTC.

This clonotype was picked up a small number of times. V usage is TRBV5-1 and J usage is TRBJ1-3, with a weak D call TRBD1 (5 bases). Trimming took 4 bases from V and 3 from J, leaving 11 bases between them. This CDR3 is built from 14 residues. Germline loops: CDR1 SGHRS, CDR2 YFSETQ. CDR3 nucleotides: TGCGCCAGCAGCACAGACAGTTTTGGAAACACCATATATTTT. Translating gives CASSTDSFGNTIYF.